This T cell receptor (beta chain) was profiled in a study of blood T cell repertoires in COVID-19 (dated by TCRdb to about 2020). About the full investigation: Samples from collaborators originated in the United States, Italy and Spain and spanned both the acute and convalescent phases of COVID-19. The prospective study material was composed of cDNA or gDNA derived from T cells, B-cell-depleted T cells, or PBMCs. Subjects who had been exposed to COVID-19, were actively infected with it, or had recovered from it provided the deeply sampled blood TCRbeta repertoires that made up the dataset. The repertoires were made available in a free public database intended to serve as a resource for research on the immune response to SARS-CoV-2. Samples were obtained from the ongoing ImmuneRACE study (first 160 participants) and from over a thousand subjects provided by 6 global collaborators. Sample metadata almost always included a de-identified subject ID, COVID-19 status, age in years and sex. Where available, HLA class I and class II types were obtained from metadata supplied by the sample provider rather than from assay-based typing. General findings and caveats noted by the study authors: Clinical and demographic metadata were provided uncurated, with the amount varying by source and participant.

Inclusive of the bounding cysteine and phenylalanine, the CDR3 is 13 residues long. Here the CDR3 DNA is all that survives: 39 bases in frame from base 1. V and J are truncated by 1 base and 2 bases respectively, leaving an intervening sequence of 5 bases. From a lookup of the germline V gene, CDR1 and CDR2 are LGHNA and YNFKEQ. TCRbeta CDR3 regions were amplified from genomic DNA by means of the immunoSEQ Assay, a bias-controlled multiplex PCR. For the original study's pipeline: The number of nucleated cells in each sample was estimated by amplification of reference gene primers within the assay. Sequence reads were collapsed and filtered to measure the absolute abundance of every unique TCRbeta CDR3 rearrangement. For each sample, productive Simpson clonality was calculated as the square root of Simpson's diversity index over productive rearrangements. Drawn from immuneACCESS, this table holds only the in-frame rearrangements with V and J called that TCRdb kept. Clones are partly lost; checked studies trace under half to an unresolved V gene and leave the rest unexplained. V and J calls and clone size come straight from that table; D and trimming were deduced from the DNA. Within this sample are tens of thousands of clones, with 86% of them counted one time only. The top ten clonotypes cover 20% to 25% of the sample.

About this clone: The target of this receptor is not known. The sample holds no much larger clone one base away, and base qualities are not on file.

Collaborating institutions collected whole blood in K2EDTA tubes following their own protocols. For TCRbeta analysis, collaborators shipped samples in one of three forms: frozen whole blood, isolated PBMCs, or DNA extracted from either of those sample types. The receptor comes from a woman of 80 years or more with acute or convalescent COVID-19. Sequenced: peripheral blood. The V and J genes are TRBV4-2 and TRBJ1-2; TRBD1 is perhaps the D gene, given 5 matching bases. The DNA sequence is as follows: TGTGCCAGCAGCCAAGCAGGGAACTATGGCTACACCTTC. Its protein product is CASSQAGNYGYTF.